A single sample is the source of the 19 T cell receptor beta chains below, sequenced in a study of T cell repertoires in cytomegalovirus infection. These TCRs are of unknown antigen specificity. TCRdb recomputed calls from the reads with MiXCR, one row per CDR3 protein. The data contain 680,000 or so distinct CDR3 sequences, around 32% of them seen just once; the ten biggest clones take up about 20%. The sequencing used cultured PBMCs, collected from culture after CMV antigen stimulation. These TCRs come from a human donor in good health (CMV status not recorded). Some clones in this sample may be carry-over from other donors' samples.

CDR3 in amino acids: CSARGTGGSNSPLHF. The CDR3 bases are TGCAGTGCTAGAGGGACAGGGGGATCGAATTCACCCCTCCACTTT. The chain links TRBV20-1 to TRBJ1-6, with 10 bases that match TRBD1. J lost 7 bases, V lost 1 base, and 4 bases had no gene match. This CDR3 is 15 amino acids long. Germline loops: CDR1 DFQATT, CDR2 SNEGSKA (reference sequence).

Only a few counts were recorded for this clonotype. V gene TRBV4-1 combines with J gene TRBJ2-7; 9 positions match TRBD2. This CDR3 spans 15 amino acids. CDR1 is MGHRA and CDR2 is YSYEKL in the germline V gene. V gave up 3 bases and J gave up 6 bases; unmatched junction bases: 9. CDR3: CASSQEPGLASEQYF. CDR3 bases: TGCGCCAGCAGCCAGGAACCGGGACTAGCATCCGAGCAGTACTTC.

The CDR3 spells CASSLFFRGLTLEPQHF. The CDR3, as DNA: TGTGCCAGCAGTTTATTCTTTCGGGGACTGACCCTTGAGCCCCAGCATTTT. The chain links TRBV12-3 or TRBV12-4 to TRBJ1-5, with a weak D call TRBD1 (5 bases). V lost 2 bases, J lost 8 bases, and 22 bases lay in between. There are 17 residues in the CDR3.

This chain joins TRBV4-1 and TRBJ1-1; D may be TRBD1 (5 bases). The CDR3 has 15 amino acids. V shed 0 bases and J shed 4 bases, with 12 bases lying between them. Per germline, CDR1 MGHRA and CDR2 YSYEKL. The CDR3 protein is CASSQDGRGTTEAFF. For the CDR3, the DNA is TGCGCCAGCAGCCAAGATGGCAGAGGGACCACTGAAGCTTTCTTT.

The rearrangement uses TRBV12-3 or TRBV12-4 and TRBJ1-6; perhaps TRBD1 as D (5 bases). The CDR3 spans 16 residues. V was shortened by 1 base and J by 7 bases, with 14 bases between the two germline ends. CDR3 amino acids: CASSLDLGAGNSPLHF. In nucleotides, the CDR3 is TGTGCCAGCAGTTTAGACCTTGGGGCTGGGAATTCACCCCTCCACTTT.

The chain couples TRBV15 to TRBJ2-5, with D perhaps matching TRBD1 or TRBD2 (5 bases each). The CDR3 is 16 residues long. Per germline, CDR1 LNHNV and CDR2 YYDKDF (reference sequence). The V end lost 0 bases, the J end lost 5 bases, and 16 bases lay between the germline ends. CDR3 sequence: CATSRDRGAGEETQYF. The CDR3 DNA follows: TGTGCCACCAGCAGAGATAGAGGGGCGGGTGAGGAGACCCAGTACTTC. The variable domain in full, with the rest retrieved from reference TRBV15 and TRBJ2-5, is DAMVIQNPRYQVTQFGKPVTLSCSQTLNHNVMYWYQQKSSQAPKLLFHYYDKDFNNEADTPDNFQSRRPNTSFCFLDIRSPGLGDTAMYLCATSRDRGAGEETQYFGPGTRLLVL.

This clonotype occurred once. J is TRBJ2-1 and V is TRBV11-3; 9 bases are shared with TRBD2. The V segment lost 6 bases and the J segment 6 bases; nucleotides outside the gene matches: 9. Germline loops: CDR1 SGHNT, CDR2 YENEEA. The CDR3 loop spans 15 amino acids. In DNA form, the CDR3 reads TGTGCCAGCAGTCTGACTAGCGGCCCTACCAATGAGCAGTTCTTC. Translating gives CASSLTSGPTNEQFF.

This clonotype was observed a few times. The junction shows a germline mismatch at one end, possibly a read error. This rearrangement joins TRBV4-1 to TRBJ1-2; D ambiguous. This CDR3 spans 12 amino acids. Per germline, CDR1 MGHRA and CDR2 YSYEKL. The CDR3 spells CASSQDSTAADF. The CDR3, as DNA: TGCGCCAGCAGCCAAGATTCGACGGCGGCAGACTTC.

This clonotype was seen repeatedly, ten times or more. V gene TRBV7-2 combines with J gene TRBJ2-3, with D perhaps TRBD2 (6 bases). The CDR3 is made up of 15 amino acids. The V end was cut by 5 bases, the J end by 1 base, with 13 bases between. Germline assignment: CDR1 SGHTA and CDR2 FQGNSA. The DNA of the CDR3 is TGTGCCAGCAGCCCAGCGGGCCCCGGCACAGATACGCAGTATTTT. This codes for CASSPAGPGTDTQYF.

The rearrangement joins TRBV20-1 to TRBJ2-1; the D gene is possibly TRBD1 (5 bases). Trimming removed 5 bases from V and 10 bases from J, with 21 bases in between. CDR1 and CDR2 from the germline V gene are DFQATT and SNEGSKA (reference sequence). This CDR3 comprises 14 residues. The CDR3 reads CSAFGSGRAGEQFF. The CDR3 DNA follows: TGCAGTGCTTTTGGGTCCGGCAGGGCAGGGGAGCAGTTCTTC.

The gene calls are TRBV6-1 and TRBJ1-5; D remains unclear. The CDR3 runs 13 residues. Trimming removed 5 bases from V and 3 bases from J, with 8 bases in between. Looked up from germline, CDR1 is MNHNS and CDR2 is SASEGT. Written as DNA, the CDR3 is TGTGCCAGCAGTTATACAGTCAATCAGCCCCAGCATTTT. Translation gives CASSYTVNQPQHF.

This clonotype has only a few counts. The chain carries TRBV18 and TRBJ1-4; TRBD1 aligns across 9 bases. There are 17 residues in the CDR3. Germline V CDR1 and CDR2: KGHSH, LQKENI. The trim removed 4 bases at V and 0 bases at J, leaving 6 bases unmatched. CDR3 DNA sequence: TGTGCCAGCTCACTACGACAGGGGGATGCAACTAATGAAAAACTGTTTTTT. It encodes CASSLRQGDATNEKLFF.

The chain combines TRBV4-1 with TRBJ2-5, with TRBD1 as a possible D gene (5 bases). CDR3 length: 14 amino acids. V lost 4 bases and J lost 6, with 15 bases in between. Germline V gene sequence: CDR1 MGHRA, CDR2 YSYEKL. CDR3 protein: CASSPRAREKTQYF. The CDR3 coding sequence is TGCGCCAGCAGCCCCAGGGCCAGAGAAAAGACCCAGTACTTC.

This clonotype was found a few times. The CDR3 sequence is CATRVAGGVSETDTQYF. In nucleotides, the CDR3 is TGTGCAACGAGGGTAGCGGGGGGTGTGAGTGAAACAGATACGCAGTATTTT. The chain joins TRBV7-2 to TRBJ2-3; 10 bases align to TRBD2. The CDR3 contains 17 residues. The germline gives CDR1 SGHTA, CDR2 FQGNSA.

This clonotype was seen a few times. The rearrangement uses TRBV28 and TRBJ1-3; D may be TRBD1 (6 bases). With 7 bases removed from V and 2 bases from J, the gap between germline ends came to 12 bases. This CDR3 has 14 residues. CDR1 is MDHEN and CDR2 is SYDVKM in the germline V gene. The CDR3 nucleotides read TGTGCCAGCACCAGGGGTTCAGCTGGAAACACCATATATTTT. It is translated as CASTRGSAGNTIYF.

The table lists this clonotype with many counts. The chain combines TRBV7-8 with TRBJ1-2, with 8 bases lining up with TRBD1. V lost 2 bases and J lost 3; bases outside the gene matches: 8. This CDR3 spans 16 amino acids. Germline CDR1 SGHVS, CDR2 FQNEAQ. The chain's CDR3 is CASSLRSDREDYGYTF. The CDR3 bases are TGTGCCAGCAGCTTAAGGTCGGACAGGGAGGACTATGGCTACACCTTC.

The chain uses TRBV5-1 and TRBJ1-1, with TRBD1 as a possible D gene (5 bases). Germline V gene sequence: CDR1 SGHRS, CDR2 YFSETQ. CDR3 length: 16 residues. Trimming cost V 0 bases and J 4 bases, with 16 bases left between them. CDR3 residues: CASSLGAGWLFTEAFF. Here the CDR3 DNA reads TGCGCCAGCAGCTTGGGGGCAGGGTGGCTCTTCACTGAAGCTTTCTTT. Full variable domain (rest looked up from reference TRBV5-1 and TRBJ1-1): KAGVTQTPRYLIKTRGQQVTLSCSPISGHRSVSWYQQTPGQGLQFLFEYFSETQRNKGNFPGRFSGRQFSNSRSEMNVSTLELGDSALYLCASSLGAGWLFTEAFFGQGTRLTVV.

This chain uses TRBV4-3 with TRBJ2-2; tentatively, D is TRBD1 or TRBD2 (5 bases each). Germline loops: CDR1 LGHNA, CDR2 YSLEER. The CDR3 has 16 residues. The V end was cut by 0 bases, the J end by 0 bases, with 8 bases between. The CDR3 reads CASSQDPGPNTGELFF. DNA for the CDR3: TGCGCCAGCAGCCAAGATCCGGGGCCGAACACCGGGGAGCTGTTTTTT.

The chain employs TRBV6-5 and TRBJ1-4; tentative D call: TRBD1 (5 bases). V was pared by 0 bases and J by 5 bases, with 10 bases between. CDR3 length: 15 amino acids. Germline CDR1 and CDR2: MNHEY and SVGAGI. Written as DNA, the CDR3 is TGTGCCAGCAGTTACTCGGGGCATAAGAATGAAAAACTGTTTTTT. This encodes CASSYSGHKNEKLFF.